Listed below are T cell receptor beta chains from one sample, sequenced in a study of T-cell reconstitution after alpha-beta-depleted transplantation in children. MiXCR, applied by TCRdb to the PCR reads, yields one record per CDR3 protein. The data show 150,000 to 200,000 distinct CDR3 sequences, with roughly 15% seen just once and approximately 13% held by the top ten. Sequencing was performed on PBMCs from the stem cell graft donor, taken from the stem cell graft. Receptor source: a human donor who donated a stem cell graft to a child with acute lymphoblastic leukemia. Each CDR3 is given without its conserved first and last residue. Each record gives: CDR3 protein, V gene, J gene.

CDR3: ASTSSGANVLT
V: TRBV7-9
J: TRBJ2-6

CDR3: ASSRGLAGGNEQF
V: TRBV3-1
J: TRBJ2-1

CDR3: ASSLPIRDSRGETQY
V: TRBV28
J: TRBJ2-5

CDR3: ASRDRTGIQTQY
V: TRBV10-2
J: TRBJ2-5

CDR3: ASSLSRQGPGVYGYT
V: TRBV19
J: TRBJ1-2

CDR3: SASVTRGNTEAF
V: TRBV20-1
J: TRBJ1-1

CDR3: ASSLQDRGTQY
V: TRBV5-1
J: TRBJ2-3

CDR3: ASSFGSGGDTYGYT
V: TRBV7-2
J: TRBJ1-2

CDR3: SADPTATSGNVNEQF
V: TRBV20-1
J: TRBJ2-1

CDR3: ASSRAEEGGGYT
V: TRBV5-1
J: TRBJ1-2

CDR3: ASSEPILRGLTNYGYT
V: TRBV10-2
J: TRBJ1-2

CDR3: ASSEVRTAGTDTQY
V: TRBV6-1
J: TRBJ2-3

CDR3: ACSSAGANTEAF
V: TRBV7-9
J: TRBJ1-1

CDR3: ATSEWGAGELF
V: TRBV15
J: TRBJ2-2

CDR3: SASVAKNIQY
V: TRBV20-1
J: TRBJ2-4

CDR3: ASSLGQGVRGERLF
V: TRBV7-2
J: TRBJ1-4

CDR3: ASSLEGTTYEQY
V: TRBV11-3
J: TRBJ2-7

CDR3: SASRVAGVDNEQF
V: TRBV20-1
J: TRBJ2-1

CDR3: AISELQGAPSHTQY
V: TRBV10-3
J: TRBJ2-3

CDR3: ASTTAGGSSYEQY
V: TRBV6-1
J: TRBJ2-7

CDR3: SARESGSLGEF
V: TRBV20-1
J: TRBJ2-1

CDR3: ASSSRPGTGRTDTQY
V: TRBV6-5
J: TRBJ2-3

CDR3: ASSPPRAENAYNEQF
V: TRBV11-2
J: TRBJ2-1

CDR3: SANMLAGVRNEQF
V: TRBV20-1
J: TRBJ2-1

CDR3: ASTFARESEQF
V: TRBV7-6
J: TRBJ2-1

CDR3: ASSLTTGSYNEQF
V: TRBV7-2
J: TRBJ2-1

CDR3: ASSLLAGVVPEAF
V: TRBV11-3
J: TRBJ1-1

CDR3: ASRPSGSLDTQY
V: TRBV6-5
J: TRBJ2-3

CDR3: ASTVNTGGRTEAF
V: TRBV28
J: TRBJ1-1

CDR3: ASSSQDPGRTY
V: TRBV12-3/TRBV12-4
J: TRBJ2-4

CDR3: ATSDSPGGGLNTEAF
V: TRBV24-1
J: TRBJ1-1

CDR3: ASSQENRGDAYNEQF
V: TRBV4-1
J: TRBJ2-1

CDR3: ASSSATGDQPQH
V: TRBV5-5
J: TRBJ1-5

CDR3: ATGTSRDTQY
V: TRBV6-6
J: TRBJ2-3

CDR3: ASSLVGITDTQY
V: TRBV11-2
J: TRBJ2-3

CDR3: ASSREDANTEAF
V: TRBV12-3/TRBV12-4
J: TRBJ1-1

CDR3: AWSVGGYSTDTQY
V: TRBV30
J: TRBJ2-3

CDR3: ASSLGVDRRNTEAF
V: TRBV7-6
J: TRBJ1-1

CDR3: ASSPLASGYT
V: TRBV7-9
J: TRBJ1-2

CDR3: ASSPLLGVSSYNEQF
V: TRBV6-1
J: TRBJ2-1

CDR3: ASSLTRVGQEKLF
V: TRBV12-3/TRBV12-4
J: TRBJ1-4

CDR3: ASSVQENQPQH
V: TRBV10-2
J: TRBJ1-5

CDR3: ASSSLGQPTNEKLF
V: TRBV28
J: TRBJ1-4

CDR3: ASSVAGGTYEQY
V: TRBV9
J: TRBJ2-7

CDR3: ASSEAREGGDTQY
V: TRBV6-1
J: TRBJ2-3

CDR3: SARLHGREQF
V: TRBV20-1
J: TRBJ2-1

CDR3: ASSLTAPTADTQY
V: TRBV5-1
J: TRBJ2-3

CDR3: ASMSPGGEQF
V: TRBV6-5
J: TRBJ2-1

CDR3: ATSDSWAGQPQH
V: TRBV24-1
J: TRBJ1-5

CDR3: ASSPRGGFYEQY
V: TRBV11-1
J: TRBJ2-7

CDR3: ASGRERTEAF
V: TRBV2
J: TRBJ1-1

CDR3: SAPPDRGSYNEQF
V: TRBV20-1
J: TRBJ2-1

CDR3: ASSLEGQETQY
V: TRBV5-1
J: TRBJ2-5

CDR3: SARDWGDGSSYEQY
V: TRBV20-1
J: TRBJ2-7

CDR3: ASSATSGRARLNEQF
V: TRBV5-1
J: TRBJ2-1

CDR3: ASTSTEGAGELF
V: TRBV7-9
J: TRBJ2-2

CDR3: AISESASGSFGEQF
V: TRBV10-3
J: TRBJ2-1